This T cell receptor beta chain was retrieved from a study of metastatic and nonmetastatic thyroid tumors. Looking at the study overall: Repertoires from blood and tumor or nodule tissue of malignant and benign thyroid patients were compared.

This clone was counted only a few times. What it binds is unknown. Points from the study as a whole: Reports indicated that malignant thyroid tumors showed significantly higher TCR beta diversity than benign nodules did, in blood and tumor.

In the study's own analysis: To classify distant metastasis in papillary thyroid cancer, a model was built from CDR3 differences across clinicopathological groups. TCRdb re-clonotyped the PCR reads via MiXCR. What appears here as the V and J calls and clone size reflects TCRdb's work, not the paper's. The table lists under 15,000 clones, approximately 12% of them singletons, with roughly 15% in the top ten. The CDR3 totals 17 residues. V was cut by 0 bases and J by 6 bases, with 21 bases left in between. Germline V lookup: CDR1 SGHNT, CDR2 YYREEE (reference sequence). Thyroid surgery took place with no prior treatment in any patient.

Sequencing was carried out using blood. The chain joins TRBV5-4 to TRBJ1-1; the D is unclear. The TCR was taken from a female donor with papillary thyroid cancer or a benign thyroid nodule (not recorded which). Some clones in this sample may be carry-over from other donors' samples. The CDR3 DNA is TGTGCCAGCAGCTTGGCCACCAAAAACTGGGTTTGGTCTGAAGCTTTCTTT. It is translated as CASSLATKNWVWSEAFF.